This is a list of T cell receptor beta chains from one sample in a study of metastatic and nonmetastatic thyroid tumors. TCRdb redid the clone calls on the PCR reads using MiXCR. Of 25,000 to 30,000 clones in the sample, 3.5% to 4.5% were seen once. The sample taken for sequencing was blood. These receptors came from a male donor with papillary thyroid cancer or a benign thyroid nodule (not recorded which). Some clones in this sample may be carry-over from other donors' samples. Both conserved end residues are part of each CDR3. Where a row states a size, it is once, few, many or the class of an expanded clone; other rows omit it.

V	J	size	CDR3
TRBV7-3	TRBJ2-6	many	CASGRAGANVLTF
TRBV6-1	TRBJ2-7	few	CASSENQPQFYEQYF
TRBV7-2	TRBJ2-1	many	CASSPGQTTYNEQFF
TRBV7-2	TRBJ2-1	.	CASSSSPGNEQFF
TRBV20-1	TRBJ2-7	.	CSARAREYEQYF
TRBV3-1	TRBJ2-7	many	CASSQAGEPEQYF
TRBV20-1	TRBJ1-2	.	CSARSRGEWGYTF
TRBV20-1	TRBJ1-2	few	CSARGDPGEYGYTF
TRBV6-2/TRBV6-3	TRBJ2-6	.	CASSSGSSGANVLTF
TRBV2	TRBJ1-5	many	CASSPRQGGSQPQHF
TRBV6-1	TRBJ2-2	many	CASSYRTGELFF
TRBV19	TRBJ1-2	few	CASSTDRFYGYTF
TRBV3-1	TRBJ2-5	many	CASSQARVSQETQYF
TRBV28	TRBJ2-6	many	CASSFPGQGFSGANVLTF
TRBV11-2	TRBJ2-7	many	CASSLSSVHEQYF
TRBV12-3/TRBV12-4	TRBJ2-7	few	CASSRLLAGADEQYF
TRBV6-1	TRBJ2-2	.	CASSEAGRVGELFF
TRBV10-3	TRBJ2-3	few	CAISARTGRDTQYF
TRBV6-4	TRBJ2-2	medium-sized	CASGTLVVDGELFF
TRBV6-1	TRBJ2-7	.	CASSPSGEYEQYF
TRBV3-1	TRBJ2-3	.	CASSQRQGTDTQYF
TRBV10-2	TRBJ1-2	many	CASSESIRTGYTF
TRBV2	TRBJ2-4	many	CASSESTQNIQYF
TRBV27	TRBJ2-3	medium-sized	CASLQSLTARTSTDTQYF
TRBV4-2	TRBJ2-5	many	CASSLSGPLQETQYF
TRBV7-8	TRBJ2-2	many	CASSFFPSGRGTGELFF
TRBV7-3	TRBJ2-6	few	CASSLAGSSSGANVLTF
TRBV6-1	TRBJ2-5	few	CASSEEGTVGTQYF
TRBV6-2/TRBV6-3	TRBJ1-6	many	CASSPGFGSSPLHF
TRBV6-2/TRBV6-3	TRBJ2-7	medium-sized	CASRGLGEGTYEQYF
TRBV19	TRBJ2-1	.	CASCRDGSSYNEQFF
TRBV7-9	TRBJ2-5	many	CASSEGTSGIETQYF
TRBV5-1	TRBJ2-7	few	CASSPFGATATLYEQYF
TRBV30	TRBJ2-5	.	CAWNPGQGEETQYF
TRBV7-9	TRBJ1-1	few	CASSPGRYTEAFF
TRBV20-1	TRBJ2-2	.	CSAKGGRTNTGELFF
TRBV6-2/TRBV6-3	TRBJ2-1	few	CASSPGQYNEQFF
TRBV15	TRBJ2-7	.	CATSRGAGGPYEQYF
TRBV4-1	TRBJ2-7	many	CASSQGLGYEQYF
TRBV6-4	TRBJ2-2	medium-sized	CASSDSETGELFF
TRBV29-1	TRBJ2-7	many	CSVEVEGARSYEQYF
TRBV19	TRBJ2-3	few	CASTTGEGTDTQYF
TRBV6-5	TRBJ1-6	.	CASSYSWGADSPLHF
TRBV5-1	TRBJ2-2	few	CASSLSANTGELFF
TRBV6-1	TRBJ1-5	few	CASSQQGSDQPQHF
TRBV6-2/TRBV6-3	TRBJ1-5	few	CASRRTGRNQPQHF
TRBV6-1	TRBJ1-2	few	CASSEIQADVYTF
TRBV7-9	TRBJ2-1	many	CASSHNIAGGGGEQFF
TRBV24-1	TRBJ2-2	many	CATSDLPGLAGGEGELFF
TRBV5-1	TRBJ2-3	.	CASSLHPTGGNTDTRYF